This T cell receptor beta chain was sequenced in a study of post-analysis software for immune sequencing data. TCR beta libraries were prepared from cDNA with unique molecular identifiers. TCRdb used MiXCR to reprocess the PCR reads, holding one entry per CDR3 protein. In the table there are about 170,000 distinct CDR3 sequences, roughly 31% of which are singletons. This sequence originates from a girl aged 5-17 years with multiple sclerosis. The sample was blood.

CDR3 loop: CASSLAGSGSWGEQYF. Written as DNA, the CDR3 is TGTGCCAGCAGCTTAGCGGGTAGCGGGAGTTGGGGCGAGCAGTACTTC. J is TRBJ2-7 and V is TRBV7-2; 9 bases align to TRBD2. Germline V lookup: CDR1 SGHTA, CDR2 FQGNSA. The CDR3 length is 16 residues. V lost 0 bases to trimming and J lost 6 bases; unmatched junction nucleotides: 9.